Listed below are T cell receptor beta chains from one sample, sequenced in a study of human T cells and chemical hapten exposure. TCRdb used MiXCR to reprocess the RACE reads, holding one entry per CDR3 protein. The sample carries a few hundred thousand distinct CDR3 sequences, 4.5% to 5.5% recorded once. Sequenced here: whole blood, sampled in connection with sensitization to the hapten diphenylcyclopropenone (DPC). The receptors derive from a young woman with alopecia areata. Some clones in this sample may be carry-over from other donors' samples. Both conserved end residues are part of each CDR3. D genes are given only for firm matches. Size tells how often a clone was seen (once, few, many) or the class of an expanded clone, and some rows leave it out.

D gene | clone size | J gene | V gene | CDR3 protein | CDR3 DNA
TRBD2 | . | TRBJ2-1 | TRBV4-3 | CASSQDRKRGAYNEQFF | TGCGCCAGCAGCCAAGATAGGAAGCGGGGGGCGTACAATGAGCAGTTCTTC
. | . | TRBJ1-3 | TRBV5-4 | CASSLPGEVSGNTIYF | TGTGCCAGCAGCTTGCCAGGAGAAGTCTCTGGAAACACCATATATTTT
. | . | TRBJ2-7 | TRBV6-6 | CASSYYYRGGEQYF | TGTGCCAGCAGTTACTATTACAGGGGGGGCGAGCAGTACTTC
TRBD2 | . | TRBJ2-3 | TRBV4-3 | CASSQMPVGGATDTQYF | TGCGCCAGCAGCCAGATGCCTGTCGGGGGGGCGACAGATACGCAGTATTTT
TRBD1 | few | TRBJ1-1 | TRBV12-3/TRBV12-4 | CASSLRTGQTEAFF | TGTGCCAGCAGCCTTCGGACAGGTCAGACTGAAGCTTTCTTT
. | . | TRBJ1-1 | TRBV11-2 | CASSSRQSEAFF | TGTGCCAGCAGCTCACGACAGAGTGAAGCTTTCTTT
. | few | TRBJ2-7 | TRBV24-1 | CATSDLNGPLNEQYF | TGTGCCACCAGTGATCTCAACGGCCCCCTAAACGAGCAGTACTTC
TRBD1 | many | TRBJ1-1 | TRBV28 | CASSLTGGHSMNTEAFF | TGTGCCAGCAGTTTGACAGGGGGCCACTCCATGAACACTGAAGCTTTCTTT
. | few | TRBJ1-2 | TRBV6-5 | CASSPEGEGYTF | TGTGCCAGCAGCCCCGAGGGGGAAGGCTACACCTTC
. | many | TRBJ1-5 | TRBV3-1 | CASSQGEQPQHF | TGTGCCAGCAGCCAAGGGGAACAGCCCCAGCATTTT
TRBD1 | many | TRBJ1-4 | TRBV7-8 | CASSLVRSWGTGQEGRTNEKLFF | TGTGCCAGCAGCTTAGTCCGCTCTTGGGGGACAGGGCAAGAAGGTCGAACTAATGAAAAACTGTTTTTT
. | many | TRBJ2-3 | TRBV5-1 | CASKKDPGTDTQYF | TGCGCCAGCAAGAAGGATCCGGGAACGGATACGCAGTATTTT
. | . | TRBJ2-1 | TRBV3-1 | CASSQDPGKGGIYNEQFF | TGTGCCAGCAGCCAAGACCCGGGTAAGGGGGGGATCTACAATGAGCAGTTCTTC
TRBD1 | few | TRBJ2-5 | TRBV6-1 | CASSTRQGVKETQYF | TGTGCCAGCAGCACTAGACAGGGGGTGAAAGAGACCCAGTACTTC
TRBD2 | few | TRBJ2-3 | TRBV24-1 | CATSDWGGLTDTQYF | TGTGCCACCAGTGATTGGGGGGGTCTCACAGATACGCAGTATTTT
. | few | TRBJ1-1 | TRBV7-2 | CASSSGRLNTEAFF | TGTGCCAGCAGCTCCGGACGGCTGAACACTGAAGCTTTCTTT
. | . | TRBJ1-2 | TRBV5-6 | CASSLQTGSYGYTF | TGTGCCAGCAGCCTCCAGACAGGTTCCTATGGCTACACCTTC
. | few | TRBJ1-4 | TRBV9 | CASSHPSQGGFEKLFF | TGTGCCAGCAGTCATCCTTCACAGGGCGGATTTGAAAAACTGTTTTTT
. | . | TRBJ2-3 | TRBV7-9 | CASSRTDATDTQYF | TGTGCCAGCAGCCGCACGGACGCCACAGATACGCAGTATTTT
. | . | TRBJ1-1 | TRBV10-3 | CAISELGTSTAFF | TGTGCCATCAGTGAGTTGGGGACCTCCACGGCTTTCTTT
. | . | TRBJ1-2 | TRBV28 | CASSLDDKGGYTF | TGTGCCAGCAGTTTAGACGATAAAGGTGGCTACACCTTC
. | few | TRBJ2-2 | TRBV6-6 | CASSYSMDTGELFF | TGTGCCAGCAGTTACTCGATGGACACCGGGGAGCTGTTTTTT
. | few | TRBJ2-2 | TRBV14 | CASSQEIGELFF | TGTGCCAGCAGCCAAGAAATCGGGGAGCTGTTTTTT
TRBD2 | many | TRBJ2-1 | TRBV2 | CASEWTSGSNEQFF | TGTGCCAGCGAGTGGACTAGCGGGAGCAATGAGCAGTTCTTC
. | few | TRBJ1-5 | TRBV5-5 | CASSFRDSNQPQHF | TGTGCCAGCAGCTTCAGGGATAGCAATCAGCCCCAGCATTTT
TRBD1 | many | TRBJ1-6 | TRBV3-1 | CASSQDPPGQANSPLHF | TGTGCCAGCAGCCAAGATCCACCGGGACAGGCTAATTCACCCCTCCACTTT
TRBD2 | few | TRBJ2-3 | TRBV6-2/TRBV6-3 | CASTSPRGITDTQYF | TGTGCCAGTACGAGTCCGCGGGGGATCACAGATACGCAGTATTTT
TRBD1 | few | TRBJ1-1 | TRBV28 | CASSFIDRVNTEAFF | TGTGCCAGCAGTTTCATCGACAGGGTGAACACTGAAGCTTTCTTT
. | . | TRBJ2-3 | TRBV2 | CASRRPTDTQYF | TGTGCCAGCCGCCGTCCCACAGATACGCAGTATTTT
. | . | TRBJ2-6 | TRBV6-5 | CASSPTPGANVLTF | TGTGCCAGCAGTCCAACACCTGGGGCCAACGTCCTGACTTTC
. | few | TRBJ1-5 | TRBV12-3/TRBV12-4 | CARTRQRNQPQHF | TGTGCCAGGACACGACAGCGAAATCAGCCCCAGCATTTT
TRBD2 | many | TRBJ2-7 | TRBV7-2 | CASSLSSGAYEQYF | TGTGCCAGCAGCTTATCTAGCGGGGCCTACGAGCAGTACTTC
. | many | TRBJ2-4 | TRBV12-3/TRBV12-4 | CASSHTGTWGKNIQYF | TGTGCCAGCAGCCATACAGGGACTTGGGGCAAAAACATTCAGTACTTC
. | . | TRBJ2-3 | TRBV24-1 | CATSDEADTQYF | TGTGCCACCAGTGACGAGGCAGATACGCAGTATTTT
TRBD1 | few | TRBJ1-5 | TRBV6-2/TRBV6-3 | CASTPPDRGNQPQHF | TGTGCCAGCACACCCCCGGACAGGGGCAATCAGCCCCAGCATTTT
. | once | TRBJ1-2 | TRBV11-1 | CASSRNEHSNYGYTF | TGTGCCAGCAGCCGCAATGAACACTCTAACTATGGCTACACCTTC
TRBD2 | many | TRBJ2-2 | TRBV29-1 | CSVDWASGSGELFF | TGCAGCGTTGATTGGGCTAGCGGGTCCGGGGAGCTGTTTTTT